A selection of T cell receptor beta chains follows, all from one sample in a study of beta chain features in type 1 diabetes. TCRdb's copy holds only in-frame clones and misses some; the assay was immunoSEQ multiplex PCR. Of about 260,000 clones in the sample, about a fifth are singletons; the top ten hold 0.028%. Sequenced material: naive CD4+ T cells from blood. These TCRs come from a woman aged 40 to 49 with type 1 diabetes. Each CDR3 is given with its conserved first and last residue. Fields, in order: V gene, J gene, clone size, D gene, CDR3 DNA, CDR3 protein. D genes are given only for firm matches. Clone size is given for some rows only: seen once, a few or many times, or a class if the clone is expanded.

v_call: TRBV28; j_call: TRBJ2-3; clone_size: NA; d_call: TRBD1; cdr3_nt: TGTGCCAGCAGCCAACAGGGGGGCCCAGATACGCAGTATTTT; cdr3_aa: CASSQQGGPDTQYF
v_call: TRBV5-6; j_call: TRBJ2-3; clone_size: few; d_call: TRBD1; cdr3_nt: TGTGCCAGCAGCTTGACAGGGGCCACCACAGATACGCAGTATTTT; cdr3_aa: CASSLTGATTDTQYF
v_call: TRBV23-1; j_call: TRBJ1-6; clone_size: NA; d_call: NA; cdr3_nt: TGCGCCCGGAACCGTTACGAACGGGCCCTCCACTTT; cdr3_aa: CARNRYERALHF
v_call: TRBV7-2; j_call: TRBJ2-3; clone_size: few; d_call: NA; cdr3_nt: TGTGCCAGCAGCTTCGGCACAGATACGCAGTATTTT; cdr3_aa: CASSFGTDTQYF
v_call: TRBV30; j_call: TRBJ1-1; clone_size: NA; d_call: NA; cdr3_nt: TGTGCCTGGAGTGTGGTCCGGGAAGCTTTCTTT; cdr3_aa: CAWSVVREAFF
v_call: TRBV9; j_call: TRBJ2-1; clone_size: few; d_call: TRBD2; cdr3_nt: TGTGCCAGCAGCGTTACCGGGACTAGCGGGGAAGGAGAGCAGTTCTTC; cdr3_aa: CASSVTGTSGEGEQFF
v_call: TRBV25-1; j_call: TRBJ1-2; clone_size: NA; d_call: NA; cdr3_nt: TGTGCCAGCAGTGATTCGGACAGAACCTATGGCTACACCTTC; cdr3_aa: CASSDSDRTYGYTF
v_call: TRBV29-1; j_call: TRBJ2-1; clone_size: NA; d_call: TRBD2; cdr3_nt: TGCAGCGTTGAAGCCCTCAGCGGGGTCTCGAACAATGAGCAGTTCTTC; cdr3_aa: CSVEALSGVSNNEQFF
v_call: TRBV7-3; j_call: TRBJ1-5; clone_size: NA; d_call: NA; cdr3_nt: TGTGCCAGCAGCTTAGACTTAAATCAGCCCCAGCATTTT; cdr3_aa: CASSLDLNQPQHF
v_call: TRBV4-1; j_call: TRBJ2-7; clone_size: few; d_call: TRBD2; cdr3_nt: TGCGCCAGCAGCCAAGGGAGGGGCGGGAGTCCCTACGAGCAGTACTTC; cdr3_aa: CASSQGRGGSPYEQYF
v_call: TRBV7-9; j_call: TRBJ1-4; clone_size: few; d_call: NA; cdr3_nt: TGTGCCAGCAGCTTATCCGGGGTTAATGAAAAACTGTTTTTT; cdr3_aa: CASSLSGVNEKLFF
v_call: TRBV11-3; j_call: TRBJ2-5; clone_size: few; d_call: TRBD1; cdr3_nt: TGTGCCAGCAGCTCCCATCGACAGGGTCAAGAGACCCAGTACTTC; cdr3_aa: CASSSHRQGQETQYF
v_call: TRBV2; j_call: TRBJ1-2; clone_size: NA; d_call: TRBD1; cdr3_nt: TGTGCCAGCACCTTCTCCGGGACAGGGGACGGCTACACCTTC; cdr3_aa: CASTFSGTGDGYTF
v_call: TRBV9; j_call: TRBJ2-3; clone_size: few; d_call: NA; cdr3_nt: TGTGCCAGCAGCGCCCAAGGGGCAGATACGCAGTATTTT; cdr3_aa: CASSAQGADTQYF
v_call: TRBV7-2; j_call: TRBJ2-2; clone_size: NA; d_call: TRBD1; cdr3_nt: TGTGCCAGCAGGCCGGGACAGGGGAACACCGGGGAGCTGTTTTTT; cdr3_aa: CASRPGQGNTGELFF
v_call: TRBV5-4; j_call: TRBJ2-5; clone_size: NA; d_call: NA; cdr3_nt: TGTGCCAGCAGCTTGTCCCGGGGGAGCCTCCGGGAGACCCAGTACTTC; cdr3_aa: CASSLSRGSLRETQYF
v_call: TRBV29-1; j_call: TRBJ1-1; clone_size: few; d_call: NA; cdr3_nt: TGCAGCGTTGCCAGGTTGGGCACTGAAGCTTTCTTT; cdr3_aa: CSVARLGTEAFF
v_call: TRBV5-1; j_call: TRBJ1-3; clone_size: few; d_call: TRBD1; cdr3_nt: TGCGCCAGCAGCCCAACACCGGGACAGGGAAACACCATATATTTT; cdr3_aa: CASSPTPGQGNTIYF
v_call: TRBV4-2; j_call: TRBJ1-2; clone_size: NA; d_call: TRBD1; cdr3_nt: TGTGCCAGCAGCCAAGCCGACGGGCAGGGGGTTGTCTATGGCTACACCTTC; cdr3_aa: CASSQADGQGVVYGYTF
v_call: TRBV28; j_call: TRBJ1-1; clone_size: NA; d_call: NA; cdr3_nt: TGTGCCAGCAGGTACGGGACACTGAACACTGAAGCTTTCTTT; cdr3_aa: CASRYGTLNTEAFF
v_call: TRBV7-9; j_call: TRBJ1-1; clone_size: few; d_call: TRBD1; cdr3_nt: TGTGCCAGCAGCTCACAGGGGGCCGGCACTGAAGCTTTCTTT; cdr3_aa: CASSSQGAGTEAFF
v_call: TRBV23-1; j_call: TRBJ2-5; clone_size: few; d_call: NA; cdr3_nt: TGCGCCAGCAGTCAATCGGCCACAGAACCCCAAGAGACCCAGTACTTC; cdr3_aa: CASSQSATEPQETQYF
v_call: TRBV4-3; j_call: TRBJ2-3; clone_size: NA; d_call: NA; cdr3_nt: TGCGCCAGCAGCCAAGAAATATCACTAGTGACAGATACGCAGTATTTT; cdr3_aa: CASSQEISLVTDTQYF
v_call: TRBV29-1; j_call: TRBJ1-2; clone_size: NA; d_call: NA; cdr3_nt: TGCAGCGTTGGGGGGACACTGCTCGATGGCTACACCTTC; cdr3_aa: CSVGGTLLDGYTF
v_call: TRBV5-4; j_call: TRBJ2-3; clone_size: few; d_call: NA; cdr3_nt: TGTGCCAGCAGCTTGGCCGGGTTCGGCACAGATACGCAGTATTTT; cdr3_aa: CASSLAGFGTDTQYF
v_call: TRBV28; j_call: TRBJ2-1; clone_size: NA; d_call: TRBD2; cdr3_nt: TGTGCCAGCAGTTTACCCAGCGGGGGGCCGCAGGAGCAGTTCTTC; cdr3_aa: CASSLPSGGPQEQFF
v_call: TRBV15; j_call: TRBJ1-1; clone_size: NA; d_call: NA; cdr3_nt: TGTGCCACCAGCAGGCAGGGTGGGACTGAAGCTTTCTTT; cdr3_aa: CATSRQGGTEAFF
v_call: TRBV7-2; j_call: TRBJ2-5; clone_size: few; d_call: TRBD1; cdr3_nt: TGTGCCAGCAGCTCCCGGACAGGGTCTGGGACCCAGTACTTC; cdr3_aa: CASSSRTGSGTQYF
v_call: TRBV9; j_call: TRBJ2-1; clone_size: few; d_call: TRBD2; cdr3_nt: TGTGCCAGCAGCGTAGCTAGCGGGAACTCCTACAATGAGCAGTTCTTC; cdr3_aa: CASSVASGNSYNEQFF
v_call: TRBV15; j_call: TRBJ2-1; clone_size: NA; d_call: NA; cdr3_nt: TGTGCCACCAGCCCAAGGGGGGGCCTTCCCTACAATGAGCAGTTCTTC; cdr3_aa: CATSPRGGLPYNEQFF
v_call: TRBV28; j_call: TRBJ1-2; clone_size: few; d_call: NA; cdr3_nt: TGTGCCAGCAGTTTTGCGGGGATCTATGGCTACACCTTC; cdr3_aa: CASSFAGIYGYTF
v_call: TRBV19; j_call: TRBJ2-2; clone_size: NA; d_call: NA; cdr3_nt: TGTGCCAGTAGTACTGACAGTCACACCGGGGAGCTGTTTTTT; cdr3_aa: CASSTDSHTGELFF
v_call: TRBV4-3; j_call: TRBJ1-2; clone_size: NA; d_call: NA; cdr3_nt: TGCGCCAGCAGCCAAGATCGAGGGTTTGGCTACACCTTC; cdr3_aa: CASSQDRGFGYTF
v_call: TRBV7-6; j_call: TRBJ2-3; clone_size: NA; d_call: NA; cdr3_nt: TGTGCCAGCAGCCCCTGGGGGGAGGCCAGCACAGATACGCAGTATTTT; cdr3_aa: CASSPWGEASTDTQYF
v_call: TRBV9; j_call: TRBJ2-7; clone_size: few; d_call: TRBD2; cdr3_nt: TGTGCCAGCAGCGTAGAAGCGGGAGGGCCTTACGAGCAGTACTTC; cdr3_aa: CASSVEAGGPYEQYF
v_call: TRBV4-2; j_call: TRBJ2-5; clone_size: NA; d_call: TRBD1; cdr3_nt: TGTGCCAGCAGCCAACCACAGGGGGCTGAAGAGACCCAGTACTTC; cdr3_aa: CASSQPQGAEETQYF
v_call: TRBV4-3; j_call: TRBJ2-7; clone_size: NA; d_call: TRBD1; cdr3_nt: TGCGCCAGCAGCCAACAAACCGGGACAGGGGAAGGGTACGAGCAGTACTTC; cdr3_aa: CASSQQTGTGEGYEQYF
v_call: TRBV7-2; j_call: TRBJ2-3; clone_size: NA; d_call: NA; cdr3_nt: TGTGCCAGCAGCTCCCCTAGAAGCGGCACAGATACGCAGTATTTT; cdr3_aa: CASSSPRSGTDTQYF
v_call: TRBV28; j_call: TRBJ1-3; clone_size: few; d_call: NA; cdr3_nt: TGTGCCAGCAGTTTACAGGGCTCTGGAAACACCATATATTTT; cdr3_aa: CASSLQGSGNTIYF
v_call: TRBV30; j_call: TRBJ1-1; clone_size: few; d_call: NA; cdr3_nt: TGTGCCTGGAGTGAGTCAGGCGTTGGGGAAGCTTTCTTT; cdr3_aa: CAWSESGVGEAFF
v_call: TRBV4-1; j_call: TRBJ2-5; clone_size: NA; d_call: NA; cdr3_nt: TGCGCCAGCAGCCAAGTGGGAGAAAACCTAGAGCGAGAGACCCAGTACTTC; cdr3_aa: CASSQVGENLERETQYF
v_call: TRBV10-3; j_call: TRBJ2-3; clone_size: NA; d_call: NA; cdr3_nt: TGTGCCATCACTACCGGCCAACGGGGAGATACGCAGTATTTT; cdr3_aa: CAITTGQRGDTQYF
v_call: TRBV4-3; j_call: TRBJ1-4; clone_size: few; d_call: NA; cdr3_nt: TGCGCCAGCAGCCGTGTTGGAGCGGCAACTAATGAAAAACTGTTTTTT; cdr3_aa: CASSRVGAATNEKLFF
v_call: TRBV25-1; j_call: TRBJ2-5; clone_size: NA; d_call: TRBD1; cdr3_nt: TGTGCCAGCATAAGGTCAGGGGGAGAGACCCAGTACTTC; cdr3_aa: CASIRSGGETQYF
v_call: TRBV4-2; j_call: TRBJ1-1; clone_size: NA; d_call: NA; cdr3_nt: TGTGCCAGCAGCCAAGACGGGGTGAACACTGAAGCTTTCTTT; cdr3_aa: CASSQDGVNTEAFF